This T cell receptor beta chain was recovered during a study of prognosis after radiotherapy for stage I lung cancer. Study summary: Of the enrolled patients, around 15 had newly diagnosed primary stage I lung tumors, while a few had oligometastatic NSCLC following surgical resection of the primary tumor.

The germline CDR1 and CDR2 sequences are SNHLY and FYNNEI. The ends were cut back, 3 bases at V and 5 bases at J, with 4 bases in the middle. The CDR3 is 11 residues long. Turning to this clonotype: Its matching antigen is unknown.

Researchers used two-round multiplex PCR to amplify TCR beta CDR3 starting from genomic DNA. Round-one PCR had primers specific to each TRBV and TRBJ gene. TCRdb ran MiXCR on the multiplex PCR reads and lists one entry per CDR3 protein. Altogether about 21,000 distinct CDR3 sequences are present, roughly 41% being singletons, with the ten largest covering roughly 32%. Broader study findings: The way patients used TRBV and TRBJ genes reportedly differed depending on whether they had metastases.

The receptor was derived from a donor aged 50 or older with non-small cell lung cancer. This chain joins TRBV2 and TRBJ1-2; D is undetermined. This specimen was PBMCs, taken before or after stereotactic body radiation therapy (not recorded which). The CDR3 bases are TGTGCCAGCAGTGAGGGATATGGCTACACCTTC. Protein: CASSEGYGYTF.